The 17 T cell receptor beta chains listed next were all sequenced from one sample in a study of cytomegalovirus exposure and HLA in healthy donors. The PCR contained 60 Vbeta and 13 Jbeta primers. The table came from immunoSEQ multiplex PCR; TCRdb's copy has only in-frame clones and leaves some out. The sample lists 100,000 to 120,000 clones; 60% to 85% were seen once. The sample comprised PBMCs. These receptors were taken from a woman in her twenties or thirties in good health and CMV-seronegative.

Here the CDR3 DNA reads TGTGCCAGCAGTTTAAGGACTAGCGGCTCCTACAATGAGCAGTTCTTC. It yields the protein CASSLRTSGSYNEQFF. The chain links TRBV28 to TRBJ2-1; the match to TRBD2 covers 10 bases. Trimming took 2 bases from V and 0 from J; bases not matched to a gene: 1. Looked up from germline, CDR1 is MDHEN and CDR2 is SYDVKM. The length of the CDR3 is 16 residues.

The V and J genes are TRBV28 and TRBJ2-3; 7 bases map to TRBD1. The CDR3 loop spans 15 amino acids. With V trimmed by 3 bases and J by 2 bases, 5 bases remained unmatched. Germline V lookup: CDR1 MDHEN, CDR2 SYDVKM. Here the CDR3 DNA reads TGTGCCAGCAGTTTCGAACAGGGGACCACAGATACGCAGTATTTT. It specifies CASSFEQGTTDTQYF. The whole variable domain, filled in from reference TRBV28 and TRBJ2-3, reads DVKVTQSSRYLVKRTGEKVFLECVQDMDHENMFWYRQDPGLGLRLIYFSYDVKMKEKGDIPEGYSVSREKKERFSLILESASTNQTSMYLCASSFEQGTTDTQYFGPGTRLTVL.

This clone turned up a few times. The genes are TRBV29-1 and TRBJ2-3; possible D gene TRBD1, 6 bases. Germline lookup yields CDR1 SQVTM and CDR2 ANQGSEA. Between the trimmed V and J ends, which lost 4 bases and 1 base, there was a span of 9 bases. This CDR3 has 13 residues. DNA for the CDR3: TGCAGCGTTGCTCCAGGGGGCACAGATACGCAGTATTTT. Protein sequence: CSVAPGGTDTQYF.

The rearrangement links TRBV6-1 to TRBJ1-5; TRBD1 is a possible D gene (6 bases). This CDR3 is 15 amino acids long. Deletions cut 9 bases from V and 1 base from J, with 16 bases between. CDR1 and CDR2 (germline): MNHNS, SASEGT. The CDR3 sequence: CASEIPGTSNQPQHF. In DNA, the CDR3 is TGTGCCAGTGAGATCCCCGGGACAAGCAATCAGCCCCAGCATTTT.

This chain connects TRBV7-3 to TRBJ2-3; 10 bases are a match to TRBD2. The germline gives CDR1 SGHTA, CDR2 FQGTGA. V gave up 5 bases and J gave up 6 bases; unmatched junction bases: 2. The CDR3 totals 13 residues. The CDR3 sequence: CASSPTSGDTQYF. The CDR3 bases are TGTGCCAGCAGCCCGACTAGCGGGGATACGCAGTATTTT.

J is TRBJ2-7 and V is TRBV19, with 7 bases that match TRBD2. The CDR3 sequence is 11 residues long. Looked up from germline, CDR1 is LNHDA and CDR2 is SQIVND (reference sequence). Trimming at V came to 4 bases and at J to 7 bases, leaving 1 base not matched to a gene. The CDR3 reads CASSRAGEQYF. The CDR3 DNA is TGTGCCAGTAGTAGAGCGGGAGAGCAGTACTTC.

This clone was seen a handful of times. The CDR3 nucleotides read TGCAGCGCTCCGGGACAGGGCCGTGGCGAGCAGTACTTC. Protein sequence: CSAPGQGRGEQYF. V and J are TRBV29-1 and TRBJ2-7; 9 bases align to TRBD1. CDR1 is SQVTM and CDR2 is ANQGSEA in the germline V gene. This CDR3 spans 13 amino acids. Losses at the gene ends were 7 bases for V and 6 bases for J; bases not matched to a gene: 10.

The chain has TRBV30 and TRBJ2-2; weak D call: TRBD2 (5 bases). The germline V and J ends were trimmed by 1 base and 4 bases, with 10 bases remaining between them. The CDR3 sequence is 14 residues long. Germline V gene lookup returns CDR1 GTSNPN and CDR2 SVGIG (reference sequence). DNA for the CDR3: TGTGCCTGGAGTGAAGGGAGAGGCACCGGGGAGCTGTTTTTT. It encodes CAWSEGRGTGELFF.

V is TRBV5-6 and J is TRBJ1-1; unclear D gene. Trimming took off 2 bases at V and 1 base at J, with 12 bases between the two ends. The germline V gene encodes CDR1 SGHDT and CDR2 YYEEEE. This CDR3 is built from 15 residues. The CDR3 protein is CASSLSGGSNTEAFF. The CDR3 region has the DNA TGTGCCAGCAGCTTATCGGGAGGTTCGAACACTGAAGCTTTCTTT.

With regard to this clone: At the DNA level, this CDR3 is encoded by other sequences in the same sample as well. The rearrangement joins TRBV7-2 to TRBJ1-1; D is possibly TRBD1 (6 bases). This CDR3 spans 14 amino acids. The V gene lost 1 base and the J gene lost 2 bases, with 8 bases spanning the gap. Per the germline V gene, CDR1 is SGHTA and CDR2 is FQGNSA. The CDR3 region is CASSLGRGNTEAFF. The CDR3 DNA reads TGTGCCAGCAGCTTAGGCAGGGGCAACACTGAAGCTTTCTTT.

There are a few counts of this clone. The rearrangement uses TRBV28 and TRBJ1-1; D remains unclear. CDR1 is MDHEN and CDR2 is SYDVKM in the germline V gene. The length of the CDR3 is 12 residues. Trimming cost V 4 bases and J 7 bases, with 10 bases left between them. CDR3 region: CASSSTTFEAFF. The CDR3 nucleotides are TGTGCCAGCAGTTCTACGACATTTGAAGCTTTCTTT.

The chain combines TRBV11-3 with TRBJ2-2; D is possibly TRBD2 (5 bases). There are 15 residues in the CDR3. Germline values: CDR1 SGHNT, CDR2 YENEEA. V was trimmed by 4 bases and J by 3 bases, leaving 12 bases between them. In DNA form, the CDR3 reads TGTGCCAGCAGCTCCCGGACTTTGGACACCGGGGAGCTGTTTTTT. It is translated as CASSSRTLDTGELFF.

This chain joins TRBV15 and TRBJ2-1, with 14 bases lining up with TRBD2. Germline-derived CDR1 and CDR2 are LNHNV and YYDKDF (reference sequence). J lost 7 bases, V lost 6 bases, and 14 bases had no gene match. This CDR3 region has 18 residues. The CDR3, as DNA: TGTGCCACCAGGATGGGACTAGCGGGAGTCTCTGTCTTAAATGAGCAGTTCTTC. Its protein product is CATRMGLAGVSVLNEQFF.

V and J are TRBV13 and TRBJ1-4; the D gene is possibly TRBD1 (6 bases). CDR3 size: 18 residues. Deletions cut 4 bases from V and 0 bases from J, with 18 bases between. From germline, CDR1 is PRHDT and CDR2 FYEKMQ (reference sequence). The DNA of the CDR3 is TGTGCCAGCAGCTCCCGCCGGGACAACGGTGCAACTAATGAAAAACTGTTTTTT. Translated: CASSSRRDNGATNEKLFF.

The chain's CDR3 is CAIGGSGIQETQYF. In nucleotides, the CDR3 is TGTGCCATCGGGGGGAGCGGGATTCAAGAGACCCAGTACTTC. This sequence joins TRBV10-3 and TRBJ2-5; TRBD2 agrees at 7 bases. V gave up 8 bases and J gave up 2 bases; unmatched junction bases: 8. This CDR3 spans 14 amino acids. Germline V gene data show CDR1 as ENHRY and CDR2 as SYGVKD.

Of note for this clone: The junction departs from germline at one end; a sequencing error may be responsible. V usage is TRBV7-2 and J usage is TRBJ1-2; D is uncertain. This CDR3 has 12 residues. Germline CDR1 is SGHTA and CDR2 is FQGNSA. The CDR3 bases are TGTGCCAGCAGCCCCGTCCGCGGGCAGCCCGGCTTC. Translation: CASSPVRGQPGF. The whole variable domain, remainder taken from reference TRBV7-2 and TRBJ1-2, is GAGVSQSPSNKVTEKGKDVELRCDPISGHTALYWYRQSLGQGLEFLIYFQGNSAPDKSGLPSDRFSAERTGGSVSTLTIQRTQQEDSAVYLCASSPVRGQPGFGSGTRLTVV.

This clone was observed a handful of times. V and J are TRBV6-6 and TRBJ2-5; TRBD1 matches 9 bases. CDR1 MNHNY and CDR2 SVGAGI come from the germline V gene (reference sequence). The CDR3 loop spans 15 amino acids. The V segment lost 2 bases and the J segment 2 bases; nucleotides outside the gene matches: 3. CDR3 bases: TGTGCCAGCAGTTACACGGGACAGGGTCAAGAGACCCAGTACTTC. It specifies CASSYTGQGQETQYF.